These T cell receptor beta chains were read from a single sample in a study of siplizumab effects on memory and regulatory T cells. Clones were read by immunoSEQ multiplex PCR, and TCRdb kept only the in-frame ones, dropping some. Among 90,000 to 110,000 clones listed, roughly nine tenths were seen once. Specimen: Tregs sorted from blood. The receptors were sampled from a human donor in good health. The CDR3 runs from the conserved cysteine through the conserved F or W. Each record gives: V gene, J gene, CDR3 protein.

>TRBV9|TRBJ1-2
CASRNRLGWGNYGYTF
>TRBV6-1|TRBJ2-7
CASSRLAFSYEQYF
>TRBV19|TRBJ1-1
CASSALRDGSEAFF
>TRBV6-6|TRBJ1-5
CASSSGQLIIMAQHF
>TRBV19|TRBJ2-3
CASSIVGAGGAGVEDTQYF
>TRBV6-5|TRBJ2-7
CASSYSGTSGTYEQYF
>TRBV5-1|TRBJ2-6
CASSFVASPGANVLTF
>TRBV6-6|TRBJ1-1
CASTAEAFF
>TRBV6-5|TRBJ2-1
CASSTDRGWEQFF
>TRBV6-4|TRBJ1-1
CASSARGPPMNTEAFF
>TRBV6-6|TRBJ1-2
CASSLPGLQGYTF
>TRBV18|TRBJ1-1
CASSPRPDTEAFF
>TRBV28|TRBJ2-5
CASSAPGQGWQETQYF
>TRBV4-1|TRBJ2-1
CASSQVGDPAYNEQFF
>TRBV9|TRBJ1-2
CASSAGKYGYTF
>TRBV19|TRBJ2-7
CASSIWGISYEQYF
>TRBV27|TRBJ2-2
CASSRLRGGELFF
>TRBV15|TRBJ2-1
CATSRGQGAVNEQFF
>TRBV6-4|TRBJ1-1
CASSDRQGGTEAFF
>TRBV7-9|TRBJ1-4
CASSLPGDEKLFF
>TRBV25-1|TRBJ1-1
CASRPGRTEAFF
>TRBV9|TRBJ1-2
CASSPGQLTNYGYTF
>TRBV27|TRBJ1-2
CASRSYPGSRQESYGYTF
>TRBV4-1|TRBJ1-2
CASSHDRDRYNYGYTF
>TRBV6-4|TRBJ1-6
CASSRQGDSPLHF
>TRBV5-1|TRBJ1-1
CASSPRDLVNTEAFF
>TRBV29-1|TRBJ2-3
CSGGTSGDTQYF
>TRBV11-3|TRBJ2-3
CASSLGRADTQYF
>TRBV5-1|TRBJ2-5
CASSFQGPQETQYF
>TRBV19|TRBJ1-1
CASSIYVRQGAYTEAFF
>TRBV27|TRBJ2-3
CASSLYPRSPQYF
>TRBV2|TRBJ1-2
CASAHTGQGSYGYTF
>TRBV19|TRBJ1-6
CASQRWESNSPLHF
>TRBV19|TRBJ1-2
CASSIGGQRDYGYTF
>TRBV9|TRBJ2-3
CASSTYSGRADTQYF
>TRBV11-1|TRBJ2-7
CASSLGIRGKRYEQYF
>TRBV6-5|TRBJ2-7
CASSFSLVSDEQYF
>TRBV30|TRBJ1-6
CALTLGWLSPLHF
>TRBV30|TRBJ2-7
CAWSSRGAGRYEQYF
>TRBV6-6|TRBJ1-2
CASKDPGYYGYTF
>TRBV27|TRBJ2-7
CASSGLGFYEQYF
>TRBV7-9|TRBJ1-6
CASSSFTGGSSPLHF
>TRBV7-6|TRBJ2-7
CASSLAMRGQDEQYF
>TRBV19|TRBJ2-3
CASSIDRDYTQYF
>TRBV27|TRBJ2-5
CASSFNYRAQETQYF
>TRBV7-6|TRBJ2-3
CASSLLPLAGGPATDTQYF
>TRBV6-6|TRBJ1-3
CASSYVLSYRANTIYF
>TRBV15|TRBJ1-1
CATSLAAGAAEAFF
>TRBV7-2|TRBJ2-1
CASSFHGTSGGAYNEQFF
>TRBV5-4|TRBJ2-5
CASSRGPDVQETQYF
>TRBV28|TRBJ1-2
CASSRVSYGYTF
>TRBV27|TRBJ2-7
CASSFNRGPSSEQYF
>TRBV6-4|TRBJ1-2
CASSDGTNYGYTF